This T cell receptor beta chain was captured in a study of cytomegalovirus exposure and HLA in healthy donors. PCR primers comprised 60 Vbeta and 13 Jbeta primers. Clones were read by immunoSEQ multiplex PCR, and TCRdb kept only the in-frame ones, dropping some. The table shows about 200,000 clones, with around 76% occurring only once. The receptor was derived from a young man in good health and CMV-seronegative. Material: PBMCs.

The DNA for the CDR3 is TGCAGCGACGGGACAGGGGAGGCAACCCGTTATGGCTACACCTTC. It specifies CSDGTGEATRYGYTF. V usage is TRBV29-1 and J usage is TRBJ1-2, with TRBD1 matching 10 bases. The CDR3 extends over 15 amino acids. CDR1 SQVTM and CDR2 ANQGSEA come from the germline V gene. Unmatched junction bases numbered 13, after V lost 7 bases and J lost 5 bases.